These T cell receptor beta chains were read from a single sample in a study of HIV-infected patients and healthy controls. TCRdb reprocessed the 5' RACE reads via MiXCR and lists one record per CDR3 protein. The sample lists some 14,000 distinct CDR3 sequences, 12% seen once, with 40% in the top ten. The sample in question was blood, obtained during antiretroviral therapy. These receptors came from an adult with HIV infection. The donor label of this sample is uncertain. Each CDR3 is given without its conserved first and last residue. Rows may omit the clone size; those that give it use once, few, many or a size class.

TRBV7-9 | NA | ASSPTGSYEQY
TRBV20-1 | NA | SARDRGQGIHEHY
TRBV20-1 | few | SATRGLAVSYNEQF
TRBV29-1 | many | SLSGTSGRPGETQY
TRBV24-1 | many | ATSLAGGRNEQF
TRBV3-1 | NA | ASSHGGGAYEQY
TRBV27 | many | ASSLRTGGRVPLH
TRBV5-1 | many | ASAFGAGELF
TRBV27 | NA | ASSPAPTDTQY
TRBV2 | many | ASNKSGREQY
TRBV28 | NA | ASSLLSYEQY
TRBV20-1 | many | SVPTGGYNEQF
TRBV3-1 | NA | ASSRAPGTSGSSSTDTQY
TRBV7-9 | NA | ASSLTPFGTDTQY
TRBV11-2 | NA | ASSFLSGSYNEQF
TRBV7-8 | few | ASSLDGGDYNEQF
TRBV29-1 | many | SAERVRYYGYT
TRBV7-8 | many | ASSLKGTGAGGTNTGELF
TRBV12-3/TRBV12-4 | many | ASSLVRVGEQF
TRBV29-1 | NA | SVDLMHATDTQY
TRBV29-1 | NA | SGVRGPGTEAF
TRBV2 | few | ASAQGELETQY
TRBV18 | many | ASSPNQGLDTEAF
TRBV5-1 | many | ASSFSGRTEETQY
TRBV15 | many | ATSTSGYNEQF
TRBV7-2 | many | ASSLVSVQETQY
TRBV6-1 | many | ASSEEAGGSGELF
TRBV18 | many | ASSMGLAARGEQY
TRBV5-1 | NA | ASSRAGGQAGELF
TRBV7-3 | many | ASSLRGRGYNEQF
TRBV7-3 | NA | ASSAVAFDNEQF
TRBV5-1 | many | ASSVADPRKDEQY
TRBV27 | few | ASILTGQGMTEAF
TRBV27 | many | ASSPRGGETQY
TRBV11-2 | many | ASSTYNEQF
TRBV6-2/TRBV6-3 | NA | ASSPGQLATQY
TRBV12-3/TRBV12-4 | many | ASNEQGYTGELF
TRBV7-3 | many | ASSLFGGSTDTQY
TRBV6-6 | many | ASSRQNTGELF
TRBV5-5 | NA | ASSFRGQVDTEAF
TRBV12-3/TRBV12-4 | many | ASSSWGTGAGELF
TRBV20-1 | large | SARSAVEKGPYNEQF
TRBV20-1 | many | SARDRRDEAF
TRBV20-1 | many | SASQLIRFYNEQF
TRBV5-4 | many | ASSWGQGAKNIQY
TRBV20-1 | many | SAQTSSYEQY
TRBV15 | many | ATSREKTSMGNEQF
TRBV12-3/TRBV12-4 | NA | ASSPDRGGTYEQY
TRBV25-1 | NA | ASSEKSAGANVLT
TRBV7-9 | few | ASSLPGAYGYT
TRBV19 | NA | ASRDRGPSTDTQY
TRBV7-6 | hyperexpanded | ASSSSYGGAQETQY
TRBV11-2 | few | ASSLGQGKYQETQY
TRBV7-9 | NA | ASSPGPARADTQY
TRBV28 | NA | ASSRTTGGRQGGT
TRBV2 | many | ASRSVEKLF
TRBV7-9 | many | ASSQGRETQY